These 27 T cell receptor beta chains came from one sample sequenced in a study of OX40 agonist ivuxolimab in advanced cancers. The data were produced by immunoSEQ multiplex PCR, yet TCRdb's version contains in-frame clones alone and is incomplete. This sample has approximately 70,000 clones; roughly 83% occur once, and the top ten carry approximately 8%. This sample comprised CD4+ or CD8+ T cells sorted from blood, obtained in a trial of the OX40 agonist ivuxolimab. All receptors derive from an adult with an advanced solid tumor such as melanoma, head and neck, liver or kidney cancer.

The chain recombines TRBV4-1 with TRBJ1-5, with D unresolved. CDR1 and CDR2 (germline): MGHRA, YSYEKL. Trimming stripped 0 bases from V and 10 bases from J, with 13 bases between. The CDR3 totals 14 residues. CDR3 region: CASSQERNGVPQHF. The CDR3 coding sequence is TGCGCCAGCAGCCAAGAGAGGAACGGGGTACCCCAGCATTTT.

This chain links TRBV19 with TRBJ2-6; 11 bases agree with TRBD1. The CDR3 runs to 17 residues. The V gene's germline CDR1 is LNHDA and CDR2 SQIVND (reference sequence). Germline trimming cut 5 bases from V and 3 bases from J; bases unmatched to any gene: 6. CDR3 protein: CASSPGTGGYGANVLTF. Written as DNA, the CDR3 is TGTGCCAGTAGTCCCGGGACAGGGGGGTATGGGGCCAACGTCCTGACTTTC.

V gene TRBV5-4 combines with J gene TRBJ2-5, with unresolved D. The CDR3 spans 12 residues. Germline loops: CDR1 SGHNT, CDR2 YYREEE (reference sequence). V was shortened by 3 bases and J by 5 bases, with 8 bases between the two germline ends. CDR3 amino acids: CASSSDRETQYF. The DNA for the CDR3 is TGTGCCAGCAGCTCGGATAGGGAGACCCAGTACTTC.

This chain links TRBV29-1 with TRBJ2-5, with a tentative D call TRBD2 (6 bases). Germline V CDR1 and CDR2: SQVTM, ANQGSEA. V was trimmed by 6 bases and J by 5 bases, leaving 16 bases between them. CDR3 length: 13 amino acids. The CDR3 coding sequence is TGCAGCGTGGAGGGAGGAGGAGGGGAGACCCAGTACTTC. It is translated as CSVEGGGGETQYF.

V gene TRBV30 combines with J gene TRBJ1-2, with no clear D. CDR1 and CDR2 from the germline V gene are GTSNPN and SVGIG (reference sequence). V dropped 0 bases and J dropped 8 bases, with 7 bases sitting between them. The CDR3 runs to 11 residues. The CDR3 sequence: CAWSVSGGYTF. CDR3 DNA: TGTGCCTGGAGTGTATCGGGAGGCTACACCTTC. Using reference TRBV30 and TRBJ1-2 for the parts outside the CDR3, the full variable domain is SQTIHQWPATLVQPVGSPLSLECTVEGTSNPNLYWYRQAAGRGLQLLFYSVGIGQISSEVPQNLSASRPQDRQFILSSKKLLLSDSGFYLCAWSVSGGYTFGSGTRLTVV.

This clone has a single count. This chain connects TRBV16 to TRBJ1-4; TRBD1 agrees at 10 bases. V was pared by 5 bases and J by 5 bases, with 2 bases of the junction left unmatched. The CDR3 covers 14 residues. Per germline, CDR1 KGHSY and CDR2 FQNENV. The CDR3 region has the DNA TGTGCCAGCAGCGACAGGGGGCCGAATGAAAAACTGTTTTTT. Its protein product is CASSDRGPNEKLFF.

This clone has only one observation. The V gene is TRBV19, the J gene TRBJ2-7; D not resolved. Germline CDR1 reads LNHDA; CDR2 reads SQIVND (reference sequence). The length of the CDR3 is 16 residues. With 3 bases removed from V and 1 base from J, the gap between germline ends came to 16 bases. DNA of the CDR3: TGTGCCAGTAGTATGCGGTCGGGTAGGAGATCCTACGAGCAGTACTTC. This translates into CASSMRSGRRSYEQYF. Using reference TRBV19 and TRBJ2-7 for the parts outside the CDR3, the full variable domain is DGGITQSPKYLFRKEGQNVTLSCEQNLNHDAMYWYRQDPGQGLRLIYYSQIVNDFQKGDIAEGYSVSREKKESFPLTVTSAQKNPTAFYLCASSMRSGRRSYEQYFGPGTRLTVT.

The chain is built from TRBV7-8 and TRBJ2-7; D not certain. V gave up 2 bases and J gave up 7 bases, with 27 bases separating them. The CDR3 loop spans 18 amino acids. CDR1 is SGHVS, CDR2 FQNEAQ, per germline. Here the CDR3 DNA reads TGTGCCAGCAGCTTATATCCTCGGCGGTCTCGAACCCCTGGTGAGCAGTACTTC. Translated, it gives CASSLYPRRSRTPGEQYF. Together with reference TRBV7-8 and TRBJ2-7, the CDR3 gives the full variable domain: GAGVSQSPRYKVAKRGQDVALRCDPISGHVSLFWYQQALGQGPEFLTYFQNEAQLDKSGLPSDRFFAERPEGSVSTLKIQRTQQEDSAVYLCASSLYPRRSRTPGEQYFGPGTRLTVT.

V gene TRBV11-1 combines with J gene TRBJ2-1; possibly TRBD2 for D (5 bases). The germline CDR1 and CDR2 sequences are SGHAT and FQDESV (reference sequence). The ends were cut back, 7 bases at V and 3 bases at J, with 16 bases in the middle. The length of the CDR3 is 15 residues. The CDR3 DNA follows: TGTGCCAGCAACTTCAGGAACGGGGTCTACAATGAGCAGTTCTTC. Its translation is CASNFRNGVYNEQFF.

This chain joins TRBV7-2 and TRBJ2-1; TRBD1 matches 8 bases. Germline assignment: CDR1 SGHTA and CDR2 FQGNSA. This CDR3 spans 15 amino acids. Trimming at V came to 3 bases and at J to 3 bases, leaving 4 bases not matched to a gene. CDR3 nucleotides: TGTGCCAGCAGCTTCGACAGGGGAGGCTACAATGAGCAGTTCTTC. Its translation: CASSFDRGGYNEQFF. The complete variable domain, with remaining parts taken from reference TRBV7-2 and TRBJ2-1, reads GAGVSQSPSNKVTEKGKDVELRCDPISGHTALYWYRQSLGQGLEFLIYFQGNSAPDKSGLPSDRFSAERTGGSVSTLTIQRTQQEDSAVYLCASSFDRGGYNEQFFGPGTRLTVL.

This clone is classed as medium-sized. The chain is built from TRBV19 and TRBJ2-7; 11 nucleotides line up with TRBD1. CDR1 is LNHDA, CDR2 SQIVND, per germline (reference sequence). The CDR3 extends over 15 amino acids. V shed 3 bases, J shed 2 bases, and the junction held 3 bases outside the gene matches. CDR3 in DNA: TGTGCCAGTAGTATCGCGGGACAGGGGGCCTACGAGCAGTACTTC. Its protein product is CASSIAGQGAYEQYF.

The chain joins TRBV28 to TRBJ1-6; possibly TRBD1 for D (5 bases). The V end lost 5 bases, the J end lost 2 bases, and 7 bases lay between the germline ends. The germline gives CDR1 MDHEN, CDR2 SYDVKM. The CDR3 loop spans 14 amino acids. The CDR3 loop reads CASSGQAYNSPLHF. CDR3 coding DNA: TGTGCCAGCAGTGGACAAGCCTATAATTCACCCCTCCACTTT.

The chain joins TRBV4-2 to TRBJ1-4; 7 bases are a match to TRBD1. Germline loops: CDR1 LGHNA, CDR2 YNFKEQ. V lost 5 bases to trimming and J lost 8 bases; unmatched junction nucleotides: 8. The CDR3 is made up of 14 amino acids. In nucleotides, the CDR3 is TGTGCCAGCAGCTCACAGGGGCGTGGGGAAAAACTGTTTTTT. Protein sequence: CASSSQGRGEKLFF.

This sequence joins TRBV29-1 and TRBJ1-1, with a weak D call TRBD1 (6 bases). There are 13 residues in the CDR3. V lost 6 bases, J lost 2 bases, and 13 bases lay in between. Germline CDR1 and CDR2: SQVTM and ANQGSEA. The CDR3 protein is CSVVDRDNTEAFF. In DNA, the CDR3 is TGCAGCGTAGTGGACAGAGATAACACTGAAGCTTTCTTT.

The chain couples TRBV6-1 to TRBJ1-2; D possibly corresponds to TRBD1 (5 bases). The CDR3 sequence is 12 residues long. Germline V gives CDR1 MNHNS, CDR2 SASEGT. With 0 bases removed from V and 8 bases from J, the gap between germline ends came to 7 bases. CDR3 sequence: CASSEAWGGYTF. CDR3 nucleotides: TGTGCCAGCAGTGAAGCCTGGGGGGGCTACACCTTC.

The chain joins TRBV7-2 to TRBJ2-1; 11 bases line up with TRBD2. From germline, CDR1 is SGHTA and CDR2 FQGNSA. CDR3 length: 15 residues. Trimming cost V 3 bases and J 7 bases; bases outside gene matches: 5. Written as DNA, the CDR3 is TGTGCCAGCAGCTTTGGGAGACTAGCGGGAAATGAGCAGTTCTTC. Translation: CASSFGRLAGNEQFF.

The chain has TRBV27 and TRBJ1-2; 8 bases agree with TRBD1. V was pared by 6 bases and J by 4 bases, with 7 bases of the junction left unmatched. Germline CDR1 is MNHEY and CDR2 is SMNVEV (reference sequence). The CDR3 consists of 14 residues. The CDR3 protein is CASRRQGPSYGYTF. The CDR3 DNA follows: TGTGCCAGCAGAAGACAGGGGCCTTCCTATGGCTACACCTTC.

Comment on this clone: The DNA is omitted, as the CDR3 cannot be located on it reliably, and the CDR3 follows TCRdb's listing. This chain links TRBV28 with TRBJ1-2; whether TRBD1, the table's D call, matches the DNA was not checked. The CDR3 has 15 residues if both end residues are counted. The germline V gene encodes CDR1 MDHEN and CDR2 SYDVKM. CDR3 amino acids: CASSSPSGWGYGNTF.

The V call is TRBV27, the J call TRBJ1-2; D is uncertain. Germline V gene sequence: CDR1 MNHEY, CDR2 SMNVEV (reference sequence). V lost 7 bases, J lost 6 bases, and 15 bases lay in between. This CDR3 region has 13 residues. CDR3 in DNA: TGTGCCAGCACTTCCCACCCCAGCCATGGCTACACCTTC. Translated: CASTSHPSHGYTF.

The chain joins TRBV7-9 to TRBJ2-6; D may correspond to TRBD1 or TRBD2 (5 bases each). The CDR3 has 16 amino acids. Trimming removed 5 bases from V and 2 bases from J, with 13 bases in between. The germline gives CDR1 SEHNR, CDR2 FQNEAQ (reference sequence). The CDR3: CASSKGPEAGANVLTF. The CDR3, as DNA: TGTGCCAGCAGCAAGGGACCGGAGGCTGGGGCCAACGTCCTGACTTTC.

The chain is built from TRBV19 and TRBJ2-3; D is undetermined. CDR3 length: 14 amino acids. CDR1 is LNHDA, CDR2 SQIVND, per germline (reference sequence). The V end was cut by 3 bases, the J end by 4 bases, with 11 bases between. CDR3 sequence reads: CASSIGGPSDTQYF. CDR3 DNA: TGTGCCAGTAGTATCGGTGGCCCGTCAGATACGCAGTATTTT. The complete variable domain, with remaining parts taken from reference TRBV19 and TRBJ2-3, reads DGGITQSPKYLFRKEGQNVTLSCEQNLNHDAMYWYRQDPGQGLRLIYYSQIVNDFQKGDIAEGYSVSREKKESFPLTVTSAQKNPTAFYLCASSIGGPSDTQYFGPGTRLTVL.

This clone was recorded many times. The J gene is TRBJ1-2, the V gene TRBV5-6; weak D call: TRBD1 (5 bases). Trimming stripped 0 bases from V and 4 bases from J, with 13 bases between. Germline V gene lookup returns CDR1 SGHDT and CDR2 YYEEEE. The CDR3 consists of 15 residues. DNA of the CDR3: TGTGCCAGCAGCTTGGTGGGCCAGGGCCGCTATGGCTACACCTTC. It is translated as CASSLVGQGRYGYTF. The full variable domain, its missing parts supplied by reference TRBV5-6 and TRBJ1-2, is DAGVTQSPTHLIKTRGQQVTLRCSPKSGHDTVSWYQQALGQGPQFIFQYYEEEERQRGNFPDRFSGHQFPNYSSELNVNALLLGDSALYLCASSLVGQGRYGYTFGSGTRLTVV.

The chain uses TRBV18 and TRBJ1-2; D remains ambiguous. The CDR3 runs to 15 residues. V was cut by 1 base and J by 1 base, with 10 bases left in between. Germline loops: CDR1 KGHSH, CDR2 LQKENI. DNA for the CDR3: TGTGCCAGCTCACCACTCAGTACAGATAACTATGGCTACACCTTC. Translation gives CASSPLSTDNYGYTF.

CDR3 nucleotides: TGCGCCAGCAGCCAAGAATTTGAGGGGTACTATGGCTACACCTTC. Protein: CASSQEFEGYYGYTF. The chain carries TRBV4-3 and TRBJ1-2; D is perhaps TRBD1 (5 bases). In germline, CDR1 is LGHNA, CDR2 YSLEER. The length of the CDR3 is 15 residues. Trimming took off 0 bases at V and 3 bases at J, with 11 bases between the two ends.

The gene calls are TRBV29-1 and TRBJ2-7, with 9 nucleotides matching TRBD1. The CDR3 runs to 14 residues. V lost 8 bases and J lost 3; bases outside the gene matches: 11. CDR1 and CDR2 (germline): SQVTM, ANQGSEA. The CDR3 sequence is CSYSRTGANYEQYF. In DNA form, the CDR3 reads TGCAGCTATAGCCGGACAGGGGCGAACTACGAGCAGTACTTC.

This clone has a handful of counts. V gene TRBV19 combines with J gene TRBJ1-5; 7 positions match TRBD1. V gave up 2 bases and J gave up 0 bases; unmatched junction bases: 19. The CDR3 is 21 amino acids. Germline V gene sequence: CDR1 LNHDA, CDR2 SQIVND (reference sequence). CDR3 nucleotide sequence: TGTGCCAGTAGTATAATAGAATCGGGCAGGGGGTCTCTAAATAGCAATCAGCCCCAGCATTTT. Translating gives CASSIIESGRGSLNSNQPQHF. The full variable domain, its missing parts supplied by reference TRBV19 and TRBJ1-5, is DGGITQSPKYLFRKEGQNVTLSCEQNLNHDAMYWYRQDPGQGLRLIYYSQIVNDFQKGDIAEGYSVSREKKESFPLTVTSAQKNPTAFYLCASSIIESGRGSLNSNQPQHFGDGTRLSIL.

V gene TRBV21-1 combines with J gene TRBJ2-3; the table calls TRBD2, which could not be checked here. TRBV21-1 is a documented pseudogene. The CDR3 runs 16 residues. The CDR3, as DNA: TGTGCCACCCGACTAGCGGGGGGGCCCCTAGAAGATACGCAGTATTTT. Encoded protein: CATRLAGGPLEDTQYF.